These 24 T cell receptor beta chains came from one sample sequenced in a study of graft-versus-host responses after intestinal transplantation. Some clones are missing from TCRdb's copy, which holds only in-frame ones; the method was immunoSEQ multiplex PCR. Among around 21,000 clones listed, about 57% were seen once. Sequenced here: alloreactive CD4+ T cells from a mixed lymphocyte reaction culture, sampled before intestinal transplant. Regarding subset: CFSE-low proliferating T cells sorted from approximately 6-day pre-transplant mixed lymphocyte reaction (GvH or HvG direction). The receptors were gathered from a human patient who received an intestinal transplant.

In its sample, this clone was seen a few times. The chain joins TRBV18 to TRBJ2-7; D is undetermined. The CDR3 runs to 12 residues. Trimming removed 5 bases at V and 2 bases at J, with 7 bases between. Germline V gene data show CDR1 as KGHSH and CDR2 as LQKENI. CDR3 in DNA: TGTGCCAGCTCAGCAGACACCTACGAGCAGTACTTC. Translation: CASSADTYEQYF.

The V gene is TRBV4-1, the J gene TRBJ1-1; perhaps TRBD1 as D (6 bases). This CDR3 spans 15 amino acids. Trimming took off 1 base at V and 13 bases at J, with 22 bases between the two ends. CDR1 MGHRA and CDR2 YSYEKL come from the germline V gene. The CDR3: CASSQVPQGKGDYFF. CDR3 sequence (DNA): TGCGCCAGCAGCCAAGTCCCCCAGGGGAAAGGGGATTATTTCTTT.

The table lists this clone with a few counts. This chain's CDR3 is CASSLRGSIQPQHF. CDR3 DNA: TGTGCCAGCAGTTTGAGGGGGTCGATTCAGCCCCAGCATTTT. J is TRBJ1-5 and V is TRBV27, with a possible D match to TRBD1 (6 bases). CDR1 is MNHEY and CDR2 is SMNVEV in the germline V gene (reference sequence). There are 14 residues in the CDR3. V was trimmed by 3 bases and J by 6 bases, leaving 12 bases between them.

This clone appeared a few times. The chain links TRBV5-1 to TRBJ2-2; no reliable D call. Per germline, CDR1 SGHRS and CDR2 YFSETQ. V was shortened by 7 bases and J by 7 bases, with 17 bases between the two germline ends. The length of the CDR3 is 14 residues. CDR3 protein: CASRPARWIGELFF. For the CDR3, the DNA is TGCGCCAGCCGCCCGGCTAGGTGGATCGGGGAGCTGTTTTTT.

This clone turned up a few times. The J gene is TRBJ2-7, the V gene TRBV25-1; D is undetermined. CDR1 and CDR2 (germline): MGHDK, SYGVNS. This CDR3 is 13 amino acids long. The V end was cut by 6 bases, the J end by 2 bases, with 11 bases between. The CDR3, as DNA: TGTGCCAGCAGCGCCTCGGTACCCTACGAGCAGTACTTC. It encodes CASSASVPYEQYF.

V is TRBV5-1 and J is TRBJ1-1; TRBD1 matches at 7 bases. The CDR3 runs 16 residues. Germline lookup yields CDR1 SGHRS and CDR2 YFSETQ. V trimming: 0 bases; J trimming: 4 bases; junction bases outside the gene matches: 9. CDR3 sequence: CASSLDRGGGSTEAFF. Here the CDR3 DNA reads TGCGCCAGCAGCTTGGACAGGGGAGGTGGTAGCACTGAAGCTTTCTTT.

CDR3 in amino acids: CASSPGLAGFYNEQFF. In DNA, the CDR3 is TGCGCCAGCAGCCCCGGACTAGCTGGGTTCTACAATGAGCAGTTCTTC. The rearrangement uses TRBV4-1 and TRBJ2-1, with TRBD2 matching over 8 bases. The CDR3 runs 16 residues. Germline trimming cut 4 bases from V and 3 bases from J; bases unmatched to any gene: 8. CDR1 is MGHRA, CDR2 YSYEKL, per germline.

The chain combines TRBV7-8 with TRBJ2-2; 8 nucleotides line up with TRBD2. V gave up 6 bases and J gave up 0 bases; unmatched junction bases: 0. CDR3 size: 14 residues. CDR1 SGHVS and CDR2 FQNEAQ come from the germline V gene. As DNA, the CDR3 is TGTGCCAGCAGGACTAGCGCGAACACCGGGGAGCTGTTTTTT. It codes for CASRTSANTGELFF.

This sequence joins TRBV28 and TRBJ1-2; D gene unclear. Germline-derived CDR1 and CDR2 are MDHEN and SYDVKM. The CDR3 runs 13 residues. With 4 bases removed from V and 2 bases from J, the gap between germline ends came to 8 bases. CDR3 loop: CASSSPGNYGYTF. As DNA, the CDR3 is TGTGCCAGCAGTTCCCCGGGGAACTATGGCTACACCTTC.

The chain employs TRBV6-5 and TRBJ2-1; 7 bases fit TRBD1. Germline CDR1 reads MNHEY; CDR2 reads SVGAGI. This CDR3 has 14 amino acids. The V gene end was trimmed by 5 bases and the J gene end by 7 bases; junction bases not matched to a gene: 8. DNA of the CDR3: TGTGCCAGCAGTCCTACGGACAGGTGGAATGAGCAGTTCTTC. Translated: CASSPTDRWNEQFF.

The chain combines TRBV6-1 with TRBJ1-5; 7 bases agree with TRBD1. The CDR3 runs 14 residues. Germline CDR1 reads MNHNS; CDR2 reads SASEGT. J was trimmed by 7 bases and V by 6 bases; bases with no gene match: 9. CDR3 sequence (DNA): TGTGCCAGCAGCTCCGACAGGGTAGGCCAGCCCCAGCATTTT. Protein product: CASSSDRVGQPQHF.

This chain links TRBV5-1 with TRBJ2-7; 14 bases match TRBD2. The J segment lost 3 bases and the V segment lost 0 bases, leaving 2 bases of the junction unmatched. The germline V gene has CDR1 SGHRS and CDR2 YFSETQ. The CDR3 covers 16 residues. DNA of the CDR3: TGCGCCAGCAGCTTGGGGACTAGCGGGAGGATCTACGAGCAGTACTTC. As protein: CASSLGTSGRIYEQYF.

Only a few counts were recorded for this clone. The J gene is TRBJ1-1, the V gene TRBV10-3, with D hard to call. Trimming pared 5 bases from V and 6 bases from J, leaving 13 bases between. The CDR3 runs 13 residues. Per germline, CDR1 ENHRY and CDR2 SYGVKD. Here the CDR3 reads CAISTGVAAEAFF. The CDR3 coding sequence is TGTGCCATCAGTACGGGTGTGGCCGCTGAAGCTTTCTTT.

The CDR3 sequence: CASSGQGDWETQYF. The CDR3 DNA sequence: TGTGCCAGCAGTGGACAGGGGGATTGGGAGACCCAGTACTTC. The V call is TRBV28, the J call TRBJ2-5; 10 nucleotides align to TRBD1. V lost 5 bases and J lost 5; bases outside the gene matches: 5. The length of the CDR3 is 14 residues. Germline values: CDR1 MDHEN, CDR2 SYDVKM.

The chain links TRBV10-3 to TRBJ2-7, with 10 bases that match TRBD2. Per germline, CDR1 ENHRY and CDR2 SYGVKD. This CDR3 spans 17 amino acids. Trimming took 8 bases from V and 3 from J; bases not matched to a gene: 16. The CDR3 DNA reads TGTGCCATCTCTTTTAGCGGGGGGCCAGGCTGGGACTACGAGCAGTACTTC. Protein: CAISFSGGPGWDYEQYF.

The chain combines TRBV18 with TRBJ2-6; D is unclear. The CDR3 sequence is 17 residues long. V was clipped by 0 bases and J by 0 bases, with 9 bases between them. From germline, CDR1 is KGHSH and CDR2 LQKENI. The chain's CDR3 is CASSPPLANSGANVLTF. In nucleotides, the CDR3 is TGTGCCAGCTCACCACCGTTGGCAAACTCTGGGGCCAACGTCCTGACTTTC.

The rearrangement uses TRBV7-2 and TRBJ1-2; D unresolved. V was trimmed by 1 base and J by 1 base, leaving 10 bases between them. This CDR3 is 15 amino acids long. Germline V gene lookup returns CDR1 SGHTA and CDR2 FQGNSA. CDR3 in DNA: TGTGCCAGCAGCTTAGGTTGGGCAGATAACTATGGCTACACCTTC. It specifies CASSLGWADNYGYTF.

This rearrangement joins TRBV18 to TRBJ1-3; perhaps TRBD1 as D (6 bases). The CDR3 contains 17 residues. Between the trimmed V and J ends, which lost 3 bases and 0 bases, there was a span of 15 bases. Germline V gives CDR1 KGHSH, CDR2 LQKENI. The DNA of the CDR3 is TGTGCCAGCTCACCCGGACGGGACATCCGCTCTGGAAACACCATATATTTT. This gives the protein CASSPGRDIRSGNTIYF.

The chain uses TRBV7-2 and TRBJ2-7, with 8 bases that match TRBD1. CDR3 length equals 13 residues. Germline lookup yields CDR1 SGHTA and CDR2 FQGNSA. V trimming: 4 bases; J trimming: 7 bases; junction bases outside the gene matches: 6. CDR3 loop: CASSSDRVGEQYF. The CDR3 nucleotides are TGTGCCAGCAGCTCGGACAGGGTGGGTGAGCAGTACTTC.

The rearrangement uses TRBV6-1 and TRBJ1-1, with 7 bases identical to TRBD1. Per the germline V gene, CDR1 is MNHNS and CDR2 is SASEGT. The CDR3 spans 15 residues. J gave up 4 bases and V 4 bases, and 9 bases lay outside the gene matches. Here the CDR3 DNA reads TGTGCCAGCAGTGTCAGAGGGGGCGAGACCACTGAAGCTTTCTTT. Its translation is CASSVRGGETTEAFF.

The rearrangement uses TRBV9 and TRBJ1-1; no clear D. V lost 0 bases and J lost 4, with 10 bases in between. Germline CDR1 SGDLS, CDR2 YYNGEE. The CDR3 contains 14 residues. CDR3 sequence (DNA): TGTGCCAGCAGCGTAGGGCAGGCGGGCACTGAAGCTTTCTTT. Amino acid sequence: CASSVGQAGTEAFF.

CDR3 sequence reads: CASSRDSSPLHF. In DNA, the CDR3 is TGTGCCAGCAGCCGGGACTCTTCACCCCTCCACTTT. The chain uses TRBV9 and TRBJ1-6; D may be TRBD1 (5 bases). V was trimmed by 4 bases and J by 9 bases, leaving 8 bases between them. CDR1 and CDR2 (germline): SGDLS, YYNGEE. The CDR3 consists of 12 residues. Full variable domain (missing parts from reference TRBV9 and TRBJ1-6): DSGVTQTPKHLITATGQRVTLRCSPRSGDLSVYWYQQSLDQGLQFLIQYYNGEERAKGNILERFSAQQFPDLHSELNLSSLELGDSALYFCASSRDSSPLHFGNGTRLTVT.

This chain uses TRBV6-1 with TRBJ2-2, with 8 bases matching TRBD1. The CDR3 sequence is 15 residues long. Germline CDR1 is MNHNS and CDR2 is SASEGT. With V trimmed by 5 bases and J by 2 bases, 4 bases remained unmatched. Here the CDR3 DNA reads TGTGCCAGCAGTAGGACAGGGAGTAACACCGGGGAGCTGTTTTTT. It is translated as CASSRTGSNTGELFF.

The chain links TRBV5-1 to TRBJ2-7; the match to TRBD2 covers 8 bases. The CDR3 is 13 amino acids. J lost 2 bases, V lost 5 bases, and 3 bases had no gene match. Germline V lookup: CDR1 SGHRS, CDR2 YFSETQ. The CDR3 DNA is TGCGCCAGCAGGCTTAGCGGGACCTACGAGCAGTACTTC. Its protein product is CASRLSGTYEQYF.